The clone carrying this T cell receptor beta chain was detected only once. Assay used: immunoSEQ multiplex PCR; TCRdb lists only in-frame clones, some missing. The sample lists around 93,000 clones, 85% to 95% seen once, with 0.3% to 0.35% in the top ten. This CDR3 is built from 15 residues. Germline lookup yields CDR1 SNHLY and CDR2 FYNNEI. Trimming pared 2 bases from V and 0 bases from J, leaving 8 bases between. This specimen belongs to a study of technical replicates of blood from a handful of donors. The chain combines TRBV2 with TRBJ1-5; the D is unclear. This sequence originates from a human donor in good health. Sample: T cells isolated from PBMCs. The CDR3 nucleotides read TGTGCCAGCAGTGAATTCAGGAATAGCAATCAGCCCCAGCATTTT. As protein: CASSEFRNSNQPQHF.